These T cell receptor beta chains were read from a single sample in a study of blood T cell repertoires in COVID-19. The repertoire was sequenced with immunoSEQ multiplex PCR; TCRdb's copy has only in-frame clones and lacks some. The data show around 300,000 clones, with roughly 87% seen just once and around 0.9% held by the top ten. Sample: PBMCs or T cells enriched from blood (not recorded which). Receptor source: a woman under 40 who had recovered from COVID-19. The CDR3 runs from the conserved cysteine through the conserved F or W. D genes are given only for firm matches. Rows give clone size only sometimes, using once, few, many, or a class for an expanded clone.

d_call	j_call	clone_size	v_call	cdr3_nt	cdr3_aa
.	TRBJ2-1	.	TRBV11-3	TGTGCCAGCAGCCGAGGGAGATACAATGAGCAGTTCTTC	CASSRGRYNEQFF
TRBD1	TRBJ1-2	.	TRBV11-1	TGTGCCAGCAGCTCTGGGACAGGGGGCTATGGCTACACCTTC	CASSSGTGGYGYTF
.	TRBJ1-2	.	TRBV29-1	TGCAGCGTTGTTGTCGGGGGCTATGGCTACACCTTC	CSVVVGGYGYTF
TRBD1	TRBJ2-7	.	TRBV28	TGTGCCAGCATCCGGGGGGGGACAGGGGTCTACGAGCAGTACTTC	CASIRGGTGVYEQYF
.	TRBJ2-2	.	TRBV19	TGTGCCAGTAAGAAGGAGGAACAGTGGGCCGGGGAGCTGTTTTTT	CASKKEEQWAGELFF
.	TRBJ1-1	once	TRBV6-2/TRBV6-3	TGTGCCAGCAGTTACTCGAGATCTAACACTGAAGCTTTCTTT	CASSYSRSNTEAFF
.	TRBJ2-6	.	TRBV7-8	TGTGCCAGCAGCTTGCCGACAGGCTCTGGGGCCAACGTCCTGACTTTC	CASSLPTGSGANVLTF
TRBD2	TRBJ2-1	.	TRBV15	TGTGCCACCAGCAGCCCCTCGGGAGGGGTCACCCACAATGAGCAGTTCTTC	CATSSPSGGVTHNEQFF
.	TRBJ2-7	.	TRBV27	TGTGCCAGCAGTTTAGGAGGCAGCTCCTACGAGCAGTACTTC	CASSLGGSSYEQYF
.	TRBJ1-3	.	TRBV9	TGTGCCAGCGGAGGGGTATATGAAGGAAACACCATATATTTT	CASGGVYEGNTIYF
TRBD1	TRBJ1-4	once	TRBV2	TGTGCCAGCACGGGGACAGCTAATGAAAAACTGTTTTTT	CASTGTANEKLFF
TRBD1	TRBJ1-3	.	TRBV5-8	TGTGCCAGCAGCTTTATTAGGGGGCTTGGAAACACCATATATTTT	CASSFIRGLGNTIYF
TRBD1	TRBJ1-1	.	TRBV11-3	TGTGCCAGCAGCTTCGGACCACTAGGACAGGGACAGGGAGCTTTCTTT	CASSFGPLGQGQGAFF
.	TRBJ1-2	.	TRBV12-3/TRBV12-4	TGTGCCAGCAGTTTGGGGGGAGGCGGCTACACCTTC	CASSLGGGGYTF
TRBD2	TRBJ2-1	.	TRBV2	TGTGCCAGCAGCGCACATAGCGGGAGGGCCAGAAATGAGCAGTTCTTC	CASSAHSGRARNEQFF
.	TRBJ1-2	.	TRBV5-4	TGTGCCAGCAGCTTGTCCGGGGGGCAGGATGGCTACACCTTC	CASSLSGGQDGYTF
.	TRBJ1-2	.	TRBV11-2	TGTGCCAGCAGCTATAGACCAAGGGGGTACTATGGCTACACCTTC	CASSYRPRGYYGYTF
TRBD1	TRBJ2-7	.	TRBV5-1	TGCGCCAGCAGGTACTCCGGGACAGGGGGCCCCTCATCCTACGAGCAGTACTTC	CASRYSGTGGPSSYEQYF
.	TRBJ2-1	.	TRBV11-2	TGTGCCAGCAGCTTAGGAGACCGAGGGGGTTACAATGAGCAGTTCTTC	CASSLGDRGGYNEQFF
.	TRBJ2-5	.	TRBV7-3	TGTGCCAGCAGCCCCCGGGGGCAAGAGACCCAGTACTTC	CASSPRGQETQYF
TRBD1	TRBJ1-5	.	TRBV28	TGTGCCAGCAGTTTACCAGGGGGACATCAGCCCCAGCATTTT	CASSLPGGHQPQHF
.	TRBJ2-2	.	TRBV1	TGCACCAGCAGCGCGGGACAGGGGGACGTCCCCGAGCTGTTTTTT	CTSSAGQGDVPELFF
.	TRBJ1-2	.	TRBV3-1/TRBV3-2	TGTGCCAGCAGCCCTGCACAGGGTGGGGGCTACACCTTC	CASSPAQGGGYTF
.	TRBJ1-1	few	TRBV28	TGTGCCAGCAGGTCTGCCGGGATGAACACTGAAGCTTTCTTT	CASRSAGMNTEAFF
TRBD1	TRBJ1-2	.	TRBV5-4	TGTGCCAGCACCCCAAGGACCCCCGGGACAGGGATGAACTATGGCTACACCTTC	CASTPRTPGTGMNYGYTF
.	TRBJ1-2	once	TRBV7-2	TGTGCCAGCAGCTTATTGGGCAACTATGGCTACACCTTC	CASSLLGNYGYTF
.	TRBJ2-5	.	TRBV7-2	TGTGCCAGCAGCTCAACAGGGAGGACCCAGTACTTC	CASSSTGRTQYF
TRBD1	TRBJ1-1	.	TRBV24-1	TGTGCCACCAGTGACTCTAACAGGGGGTCGAACACTGAAGCTTTCTTT	CATSDSNRGSNTEAFF
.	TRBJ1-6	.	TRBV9	TGTGCCAGCAGCGACGAACAGGGATATAATTCACCCCTCCACTTT	CASSDEQGYNSPLHF
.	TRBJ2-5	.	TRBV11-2	TGTGCCAGCAGCTTAGAGTTGGGCTGGATGGAAGAGACCCAGTACTTC	CASSLELGWMEETQYF
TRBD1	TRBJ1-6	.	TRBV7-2	TGTGCCAGCAGCTTGCCGGGACAGGGTAATTCACCCCTCCACTTT	CASSLPGQGNSPLHF
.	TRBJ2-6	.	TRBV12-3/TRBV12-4	TGTGCCAGCAGATCACGACAGGCAAACGTCCTGACTTTC	CASRSRQANVLTF
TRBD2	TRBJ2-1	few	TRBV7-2	TGTGCCAGCAGCATCGGGGGGGCCATCTACAATGAGCAGTTCTTC	CASSIGGAIYNEQFF
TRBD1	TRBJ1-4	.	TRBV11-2	TGTGCCAGCAGCTTCGGGCCCGGGACAGGGCTAGAGGCACTGTTTTTT	CASSFGPGTGLEALFF
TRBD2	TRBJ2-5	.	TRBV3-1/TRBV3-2	TGTGCCAGCAGCCCGGGCGGGCTAGCGGGGGGGACCCAGTACTTC	CASSPGGLAGGTQYF
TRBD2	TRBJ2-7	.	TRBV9	TGTGCCAGCAGCGTAGCGGTTGGGGGGGCCTACGAGCAGTACTTC	CASSVAVGGAYEQYF
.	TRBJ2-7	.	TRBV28	TGTGCCAGCAGTTCTACTGAGACCTACGAGCAGTACTTC	CASSSTETYEQYF
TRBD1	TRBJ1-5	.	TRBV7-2	TGTGCCAGCAGCATTCAGGGGGATCAGCCCCAGCATTTT	CASSIQGDQPQHF
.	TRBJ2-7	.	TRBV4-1	TGCGCCAGCAGCCAGGGCTGGGGGGCCTACGAGCAGTACTTC	CASSQGWGAYEQYF
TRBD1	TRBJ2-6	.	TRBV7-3	TGTGCCAGCAGCGCTGCAGGGGGACCCTCTGGGGCCAACGTCCTGACTTTC	CASSAAGGPSGANVLTF
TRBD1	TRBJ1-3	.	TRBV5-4	TGTGCCAGCAGTTCCGTTCCAGGACAGGGGGCGTCTGGAAACACCATATATTTT	CASSSVPGQGASGNTIYF
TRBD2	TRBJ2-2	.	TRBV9	TGTGCCAGCAGCGTAGGAGGGGGTCGGGGACTAGCGAGAAACACCGGGGAGCTGTTTTTT	CASSVGGGRGLARNTGELFF
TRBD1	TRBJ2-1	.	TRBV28	TGTGCCAGCTCGCTCCGGGACAGTCGGTTCTTC	CASSLRDSRFF
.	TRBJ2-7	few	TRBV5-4	TGTGCCAGCAGCTTGGAGCCGTCCTCCTACGAGCAGTACTTC	CASSLEPSSYEQYF
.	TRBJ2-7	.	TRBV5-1	TGCGCCAGCAGCTTTCAAGGGGGTAATTCCTACGAGCAGTACTTC	CASSFQGGNSYEQYF
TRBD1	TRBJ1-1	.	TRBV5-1	TGCGCCAGCGGCGGACAGGGATCTCAGAACACTGAAGCTTTCTTT	CASGGQGSQNTEAFF
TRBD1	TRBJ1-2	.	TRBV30	TGTGCCTGGAGTGTGGGCCCCTGGAGGGACAGGGGAGGCTATGGCTACACCTTC	CAWSVGPWRDRGGYGYTF
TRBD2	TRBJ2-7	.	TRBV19	TGTGCCAGTAGTATACAAGCGGGAGGCATCTACGAGCAGTACTTC	CASSIQAGGIYEQYF